The present T cell receptor beta chain was sequenced within a study of OX40 agonist ivuxolimab in advanced cancers. V lost 1 base and J lost 4, with 13 bases in between. The germline V gene has CDR1 SGHRS and CDR2 YFSETQ. The CDR3 runs to 15 residues. The method was immunoSEQ multiplex PCR; TCRdb's version includes in-frame clones alone and lacks a portion of them. This sample has some 64,000 clones, with approximately 81% found just once. The receptor was derived from an adult with an advanced solid tumor such as melanoma, head and neck, liver or kidney cancer. The sequencing used CD4+ or CD8+ T cells sorted from blood, collected in a trial of the OX40 agonist ivuxolimab. This rearrangement joins TRBV5-1 to TRBJ2-3, with a possible D match to TRBD2 (5 bases). The CDR3 DNA reads TGCGCCAGCAGCTTGAGCTCGGCCGGGGCAGATACGCAGTATTTT. Its translation: CASSLSSAGADTQYF.